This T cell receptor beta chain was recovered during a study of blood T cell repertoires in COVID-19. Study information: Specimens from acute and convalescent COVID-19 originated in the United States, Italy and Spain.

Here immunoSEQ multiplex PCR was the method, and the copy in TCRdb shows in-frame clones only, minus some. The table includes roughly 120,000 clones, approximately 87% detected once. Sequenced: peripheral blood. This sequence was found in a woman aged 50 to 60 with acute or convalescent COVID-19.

The CDR3 region has the DNA TGTGCCAGCAGTGAGGGTGCGGGGGGGCCGAATGAGCAGTTCTTC. Translating gives CASSEGAGGPNEQFF. The V call is TRBV6-1, the J call TRBJ2-1, with TRBD2 identical over 9 bases. J was trimmed by 7 bases and V by 3 bases; bases with no gene match: 7. The CDR3 is made up of 15 amino acids. CDR1 is MNHNS, CDR2 SASEGT, per germline.